This T cell receptor beta chain originates from a study of blood T cell repertoires in COVID-19. Across the study: COVID-19 samples, acute and convalescent, were from the United States, Italy and Spain. The analysed material was cDNA or gDNA that came from T cells, B-cell-depleted T cells, or PBMCs.

How the authors handled the data: Researchers report that nucleated cell counts were estimated from reference gene primer amplification. Data came from immunoSEQ multiplex PCR; TCRdb stores just in-frame clones and leaves some out. That table gives V, J and clone size, and the DNA gave D and trimming. The table includes 250,000 to 350,000 clones, 75% to 90% detected once. This clone was seen a few times. Germline V gene sequence: CDR1 SEHNR, CDR2 FQNEAQ (reference sequence). This CDR3 region has 14 residues. Trimming cost V 5 bases and J 7 bases; bases outside gene matches: 11. This clonotype was sampled from a man aged 25-45 years with acute or convalescent COVID-19. The sequenced material came from peripheral blood. The chain recombines TRBV7-9 with TRBJ2-7, with TRBD2 identical over 7 bases. The CDR3, as DNA: TGTGCCAGCAGCCTGGGAGGGACCCTTGGGGAGCAGTACTTC. This translates into CASSLGGTLGEQYF.